This is a list of T cell receptor beta chains from one sample in a study of PD-L1 blockade in urothelial cancer. The method was immunoSEQ multiplex PCR; TCRdb's version includes in-frame clones alone and lacks a portion of them. Of tens of thousands of clones in the sample, approximately 83% were seen once. The specimen was PBMCs, collected around atezolizumab (anti-PD-L1) treatment. Source of these receptors: a man aged 55 to 69 with urothelial cancer. The CDR3 runs from the conserved cysteine through the conserved F or W. A D gene is named only where the DNA matches it firmly.

J	V	D	CDR3
TRBJ2-7	TRBV15	NA	CATSRGNRAHEQYF
TRBJ2-5	TRBV5-6	TRBD1	CASSSPYRGQETQYF
TRBJ1-5	TRBV7-9	NA	CASSRQGNQPQHF
TRBJ1-4	TRBV5-1	NA	CASSLAGVGNPTNEKLFF
TRBJ2-5	TRBV30	TRBD2	CAWGPRGGTSGGRGETQYF
TRBJ1-2	TRBV11-3	NA	CASSLGGPEGGYTF
TRBJ2-5	TRBV6-1	TRBD1	CASSMTGLETQYF
TRBJ1-5	TRBV28	NA	CATTVQKNQPQHF
TRBJ2-5	TRBV25-1	NA	CASSVPGTQETQYF
TRBJ1-2	TRBV28	NA	CASSTSTGVYGYTF
TRBJ1-5	TRBV7-4	NA	CASSLAFLGREEVGNQPQHF
TRBJ1-5	TRBV19	NA	CASSISRTAFNQPQHF
TRBJ2-7	TRBV5-1	TRBD2	CASSLVPSGGPSSYEQYF
TRBJ1-1	TRBV5-1	NA	CASSLLGAIWGTEAFF
TRBJ2-7	TRBV6-5	TRBD2	CASSSREGLYEQYF
TRBJ2-3	TRBV29-1	TRBD1	CSLSGDSAYTDTQYF
TRBJ1-2	TRBV2	NA	CASSHRDSTRGGYGYTF
TRBJ2-3	TRBV28	TRBD2	CASSLGGSTDTQYF
TRBJ2-5	TRBV5-6	TRBD2	CASSLNYAGAGGTQYF
TRBJ2-3	TRBV6-5	NA	CASSIGGTDTQYF
TRBJ2-2	TRBV6-6	NA	CASSPSPPRELFF
TRBJ2-3	TRBV11-1	TRBD2	CASSSLAGGPTDTQYF
TRBJ2-3	TRBV9	TRBD2	CASSALSGGGSDTQYF
TRBJ1-2	TRBV30	NA	CAWSVRADTLYGYTF
TRBJ2-5	TRBV15	TRBD2	CATSALGGSVTQYF
TRBJ1-4	TRBV28	NA	CASSTEEENEKLFF
TRBJ1-1	TRBV18	NA	CASSPSVGQMNTEAFF
TRBJ2-3	TRBV19	TRBD2	CASTLLAGTDTQYF
TRBJ2-7	TRBV30	TRBD1	CAWSVRGPYEQYF
TRBJ2-7	TRBV29-1	TRBD1	CSGGTGTGNEQYF
TRBJ2-1	TRBV5-3	TRBD2	CARSPGTIAGATGPDEQFF
TRBJ2-2	TRBV19	TRBD2	CASTRGGETGELFF
TRBJ2-5	TRBV5-5	TRBD2	CASSRGTSGVTETQYF
TRBJ2-7	TRBV7-9	NA	CASSLRSGFDEQYF
TRBJ2-1	TRBV19	TRBD1	CASSRKDRGSHNEQFF
TRBJ1-3	TRBV9	NA	CASSLDTRSGNTIYF
TRBJ2-1	TRBV7-3	NA	CASSLSMGGNEQFF
TRBJ2-3	TRBV18	NA	CASSPPRSRTDTQYF
TRBJ2-5	TRBV5-1	TRBD2	CASSMGLAGEQETQYF
TRBJ2-7	TRBV11-3	TRBD2	CASSLALLAGSLYF
TRBJ2-3	TRBV5-6	TRBD1	CASSLQGQYTDTQYF
TRBJ1-1	TRBV6-4	NA	CASSDGSLNTEAFF
TRBJ2-5	TRBV7-3	NA	CASSNPGETQYF
TRBJ2-1	TRBV9	NA	CASSVDLLAYNEQFF
TRBJ2-3	TRBV10-3	TRBD2	CATRLAGETDTQYF
TRBJ1-5	TRBV28	TRBD1	CASSLPRDRGRRLNQPQHF
TRBJ2-1	TRBV5-1	TRBD2	CASSSTSGGSNEQFF
TRBJ2-5	TRBV7-2	NA	CASSSRTGETQYF
TRBJ2-5	TRBV9	TRBD2	CASSVGAGGGETQYF
TRBJ1-5	TRBV19	TRBD1	CASSIQGQGSNQPQHF
TRBJ2-1	TRBV2	NA	CASSERRKPNSEQFF
TRBJ1-2	TRBV30	NA	CAWSVSYGGYTF
TRBJ2-3	TRBV18	TRBD1	CASSPRQGSTDTQYF
TRBJ2-1	TRBV7-2	TRBD1	CASSPYGDRGNEQFF
TRBJ2-5	TRBV7-3	NA	CASSFGPIGETQYF
TRBJ1-5	TRBV19	TRBD1	CASSKDRGSNQPQHF
TRBJ2-2	TRBV6-5	NA	CASSYGEGRTGELFF
TRBJ2-3	TRBV5-1	NA	CASSLGTSTQYF
TRBJ1-4	TRBV6-5	TRBD1	CASSPRGLNEKLFF